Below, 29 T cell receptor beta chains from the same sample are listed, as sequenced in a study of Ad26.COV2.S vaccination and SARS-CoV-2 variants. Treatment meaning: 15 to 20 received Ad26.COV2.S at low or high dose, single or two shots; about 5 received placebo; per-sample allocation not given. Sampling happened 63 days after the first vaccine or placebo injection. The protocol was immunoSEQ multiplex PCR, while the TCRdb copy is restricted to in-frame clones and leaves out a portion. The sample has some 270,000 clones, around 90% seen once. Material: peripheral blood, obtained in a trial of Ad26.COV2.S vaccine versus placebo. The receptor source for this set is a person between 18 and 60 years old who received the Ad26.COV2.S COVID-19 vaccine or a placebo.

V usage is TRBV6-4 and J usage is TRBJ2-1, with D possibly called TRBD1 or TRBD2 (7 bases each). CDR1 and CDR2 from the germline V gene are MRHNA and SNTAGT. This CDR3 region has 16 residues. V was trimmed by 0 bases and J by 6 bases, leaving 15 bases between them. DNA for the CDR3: TGTGCCAGCAGTGACTCGGCAGGGGGGGAATCCAATGAGCAGTTCTTC. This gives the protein CASSDSAGGESNEQFF.

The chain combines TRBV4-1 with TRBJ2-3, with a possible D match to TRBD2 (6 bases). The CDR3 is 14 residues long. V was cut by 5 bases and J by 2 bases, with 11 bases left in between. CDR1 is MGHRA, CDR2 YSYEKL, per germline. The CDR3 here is CASSYRTITDTQYF. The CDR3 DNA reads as TGCGCCAGCAGCTATAGGACTATCACAGATACGCAGTATTTT.

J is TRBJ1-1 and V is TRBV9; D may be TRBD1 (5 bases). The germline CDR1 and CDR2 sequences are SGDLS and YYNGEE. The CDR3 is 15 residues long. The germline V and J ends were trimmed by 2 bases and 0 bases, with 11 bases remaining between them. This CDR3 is CASSVVEGMNTEAFF. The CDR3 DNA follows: TGTGCCAGCAGCGTTGTTGAGGGGATGAACACTGAAGCTTTCTTT. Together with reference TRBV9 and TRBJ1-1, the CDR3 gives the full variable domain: DSGVTQTPKHLITATGQRVTLRCSPRSGDLSVYWYQQSLDQGLQFLIQYYNGEERAKGNILERFSAQQFPDLHSELNLSSLELGDSALYFCASSVVEGMNTEAFFGQGTRLTVV.

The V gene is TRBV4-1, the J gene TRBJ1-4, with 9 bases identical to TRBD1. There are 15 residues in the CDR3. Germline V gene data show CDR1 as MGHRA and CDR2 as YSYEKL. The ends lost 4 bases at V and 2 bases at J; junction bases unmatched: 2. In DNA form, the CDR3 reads TGCGCCAGCAGCCCCGGGACAGGGACTAATGAAAAACTGTTTTTT. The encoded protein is CASSPGTGTNEKLFF.

DNA of the CDR3: TGTGCCTGGAGTGGGGACTATCGAGGCTCTGGAAACACCATATATTTT. Protein sequence: CAWSGDYRGSGNTIYF. This chain links TRBV30 with TRBJ1-3; TRBD1 might be the D (5 bases). Germline V gene sequence: CDR1 GTSNPN, CDR2 SVGIG (reference sequence). Trimming shortened V by 1 base and J by 0 bases, and 13 bases separated the two germline ends. This CDR3 has 16 residues.

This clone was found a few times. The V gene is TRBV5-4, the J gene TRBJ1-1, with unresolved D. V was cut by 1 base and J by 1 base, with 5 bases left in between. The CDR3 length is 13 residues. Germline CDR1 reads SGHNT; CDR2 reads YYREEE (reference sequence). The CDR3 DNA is TGTGCCAGCAGCTTGAGAGGGAACACTGAAGCTTTCTTT. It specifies CASSLRGNTEAFF.

The CDR3 DNA follows: TGTGCCAGCTCACCCGCGGAGTCACGGATGAACACTGAAGCTTTCTTT. Its translation: CASSPAESRMNTEAFF. The V call is TRBV18, the J call TRBJ1-1; D is ambiguous. Trimming removed 3 bases at V and 0 bases at J, with 14 bases between. The CDR3 has 16 residues. Per the germline V gene, CDR1 is KGHSH and CDR2 is LQKENI.

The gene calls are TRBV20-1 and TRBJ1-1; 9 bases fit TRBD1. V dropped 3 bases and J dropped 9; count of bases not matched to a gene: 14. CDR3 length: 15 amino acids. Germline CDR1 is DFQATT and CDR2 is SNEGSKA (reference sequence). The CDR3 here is CSASDVGQGNIQAFF. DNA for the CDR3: TGCAGTGCTAGTGACGTGGGACAGGGTAACATTCAAGCTTTCTTT.

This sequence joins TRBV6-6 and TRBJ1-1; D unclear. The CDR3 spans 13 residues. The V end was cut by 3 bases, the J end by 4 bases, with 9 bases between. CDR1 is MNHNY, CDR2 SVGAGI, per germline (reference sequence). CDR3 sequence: CASSYRAGTEAFF. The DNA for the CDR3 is TGTGCCAGCAGTTATAGGGCAGGCACTGAAGCTTTCTTT.

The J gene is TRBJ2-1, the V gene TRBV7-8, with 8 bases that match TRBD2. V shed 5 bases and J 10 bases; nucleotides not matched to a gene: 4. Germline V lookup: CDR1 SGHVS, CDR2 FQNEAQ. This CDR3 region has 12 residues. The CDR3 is CASSPRGVEQFF. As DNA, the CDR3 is TGTGCCAGCAGCCCGCGGGGGGTCGAGCAGTTCTTC.

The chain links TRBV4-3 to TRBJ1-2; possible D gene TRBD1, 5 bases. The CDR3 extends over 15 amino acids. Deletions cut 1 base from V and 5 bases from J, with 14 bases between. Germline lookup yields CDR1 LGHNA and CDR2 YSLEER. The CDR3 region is CASSQARGGGYGYTF. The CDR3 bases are TGCGCCAGCAGCCAAGCGCGGGGTGGGGGGTATGGCTACACCTTC.

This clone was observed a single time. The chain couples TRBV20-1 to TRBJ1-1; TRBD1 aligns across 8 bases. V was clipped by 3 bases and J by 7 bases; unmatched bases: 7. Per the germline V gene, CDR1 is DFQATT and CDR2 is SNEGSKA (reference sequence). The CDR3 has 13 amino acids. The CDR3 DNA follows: TGCAGTGCTAGTCCGACAGGGGCCTTTGAAGCTTTCTTT. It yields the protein CSASPTGAFEAFF.

CDR3 sequence reads: CASSLYDPSVTEAFF. CDR3 nucleotide sequence: TGTGCCAGCAGTTTATATGACCCTAGCGTCACTGAAGCTTTCTTT. The chain has TRBV28 and TRBJ1-1; D uncertain. Trimming took off 1 base at V and 4 bases at J, with 13 bases between the two ends. The germline V gene has CDR1 MDHEN and CDR2 SYDVKM. The CDR3 has 15 residues.

The CDR3 coding sequence is TGTGCCAGCAGCCCAGGTCCAGAGGCTTTCTTT. It yields the protein CASSPGPEAFF. This chain uses TRBV7-9 with TRBJ1-1; no clear D. The CDR3 loop spans 11 amino acids. V lost 5 bases and J lost 11, with 12 bases in between. The germline V gene encodes CDR1 SEHNR and CDR2 FQNEAQ (reference sequence).

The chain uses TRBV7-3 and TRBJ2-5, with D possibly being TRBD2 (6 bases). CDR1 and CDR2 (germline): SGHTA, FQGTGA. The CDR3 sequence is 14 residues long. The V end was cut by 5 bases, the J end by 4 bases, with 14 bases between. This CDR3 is CASSLGGSAETQYF. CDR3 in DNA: TGTGCCAGCAGCCTTGGAGGGTCGGCAGAGACCCAGTACTTC.

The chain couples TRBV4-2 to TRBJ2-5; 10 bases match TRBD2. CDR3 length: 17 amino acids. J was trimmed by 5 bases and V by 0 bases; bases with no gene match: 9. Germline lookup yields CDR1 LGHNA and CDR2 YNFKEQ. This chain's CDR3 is CASSQEGLAPEVETQYF. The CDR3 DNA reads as TGTGCCAGCAGCCAAGAGGGACTAGCGCCAGAAGTGGAGACCCAGTACTTC.

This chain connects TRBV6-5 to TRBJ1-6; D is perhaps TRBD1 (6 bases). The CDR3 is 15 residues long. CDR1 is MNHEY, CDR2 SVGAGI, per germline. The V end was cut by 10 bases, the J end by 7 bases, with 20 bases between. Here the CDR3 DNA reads TGTGCCACTCAACTTGCTACAGGGCTGAATTCACCCCTCCACTTT. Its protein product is CATQLATGLNSPLHF.

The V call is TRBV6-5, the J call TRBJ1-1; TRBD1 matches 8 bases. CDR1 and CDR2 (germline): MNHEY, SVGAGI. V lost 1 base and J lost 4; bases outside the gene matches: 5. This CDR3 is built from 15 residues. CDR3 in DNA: TGTGCCAGCAGTTACTTAACAGGGGGAGGCACTGAAGCTTTCTTT. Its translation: CASSYLTGGGTEAFF.

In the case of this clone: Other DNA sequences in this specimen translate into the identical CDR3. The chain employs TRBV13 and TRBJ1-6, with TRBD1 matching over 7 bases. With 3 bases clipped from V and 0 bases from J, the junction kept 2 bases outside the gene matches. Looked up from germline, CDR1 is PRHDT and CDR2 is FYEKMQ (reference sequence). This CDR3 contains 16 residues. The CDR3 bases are TGTGCCAGCAGCTTGACAGGGAGCTCCTATAATTCACCCCTCCACTTT. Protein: CASSLTGSSYNSPLHF.

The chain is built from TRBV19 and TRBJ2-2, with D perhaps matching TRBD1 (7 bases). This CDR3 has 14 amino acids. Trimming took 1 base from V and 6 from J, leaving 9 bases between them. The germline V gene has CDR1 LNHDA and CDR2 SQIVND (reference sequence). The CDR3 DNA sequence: TGTGCCAGTAGTATAGGGAGGGGGCCCGGGGAGCTGTTTTTT. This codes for CASSIGRGPGELFF.

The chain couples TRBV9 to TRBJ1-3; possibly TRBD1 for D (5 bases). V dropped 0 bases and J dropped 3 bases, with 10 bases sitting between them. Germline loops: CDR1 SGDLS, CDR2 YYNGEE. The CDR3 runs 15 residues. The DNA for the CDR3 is TGTGCCAGCAGCGTAGATGGGGGATATGGAAACACCATATATTTT. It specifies CASSVDGGYGNTIYF.

CDR3 sequence (DNA): TGCAGCGTTGAGACAAGGCCGAATGAGCAGTTCTTC. Translated: CSVETRPNEQFF. The chain is built from TRBV29-1 and TRBJ2-1, with unresolved D. The V end lost 3 bases, the J end lost 7 bases, and 10 bases lay between the germline ends. Germline-derived CDR1 and CDR2 are SQVTM and ANQGSEA. The CDR3 extends over 12 amino acids.

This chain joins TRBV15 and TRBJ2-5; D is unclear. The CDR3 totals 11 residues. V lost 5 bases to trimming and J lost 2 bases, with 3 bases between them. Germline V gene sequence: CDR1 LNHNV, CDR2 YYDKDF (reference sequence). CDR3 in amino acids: CATSLQETQYF. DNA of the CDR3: TGTGCCACCAGCTTGCAAGAGACCCAGTACTTC. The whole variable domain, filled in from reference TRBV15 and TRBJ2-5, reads DAMVIQNPRYQVTQFGKPVTLSCSQTLNHNVMYWYQQKSSQAPKLLFHYYDKDFNNEADTPDNFQSRRPNTSFCFLDIRSPGLGDTAMYLCATSLQETQYFGPGTRLLVL.

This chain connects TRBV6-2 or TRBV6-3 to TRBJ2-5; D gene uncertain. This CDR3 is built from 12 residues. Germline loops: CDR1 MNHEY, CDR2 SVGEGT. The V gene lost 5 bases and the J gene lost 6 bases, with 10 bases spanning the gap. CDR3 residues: CASSHTQKTQYF. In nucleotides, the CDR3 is TGTGCCAGCAGTCATACTCAAAAGACCCAGTACTTC.

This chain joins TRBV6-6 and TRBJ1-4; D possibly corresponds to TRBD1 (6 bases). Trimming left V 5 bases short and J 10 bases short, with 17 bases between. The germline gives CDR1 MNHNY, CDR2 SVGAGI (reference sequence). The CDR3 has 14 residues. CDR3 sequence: CASSTGSSPGKLFF. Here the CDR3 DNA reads TGTGCCAGCAGTACAGGGTCGTCTCCAGGAAAACTGTTTTTT.

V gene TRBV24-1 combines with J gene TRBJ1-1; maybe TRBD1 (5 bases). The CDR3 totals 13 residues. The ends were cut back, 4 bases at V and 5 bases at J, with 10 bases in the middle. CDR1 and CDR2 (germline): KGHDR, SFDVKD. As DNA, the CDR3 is TGTGCCACCAGTGACTTGAGGGGTACTGAAGCTTTCTTT. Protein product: CATSDLRGTEAFF.

CDR3 residues: CASSYADRGGTDTQYF. CDR3 nucleotides: TGTGCCAGCAGTTACGCGGACAGGGGAGGCACAGATACGCAGTATTTT. The rearrangement links TRBV6-5 to TRBJ2-3; 9 bases are shared with TRBD1. Per the germline V gene, CDR1 is MNHEY and CDR2 is SVGAGI. Trimming cost V 2 bases and J 1 base; bases outside gene matches: 4. There are 16 residues in the CDR3.

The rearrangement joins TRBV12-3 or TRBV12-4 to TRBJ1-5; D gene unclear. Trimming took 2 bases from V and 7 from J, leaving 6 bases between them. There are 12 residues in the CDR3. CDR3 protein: CASSLTPQPQHF. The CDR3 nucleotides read TGTGCCAGCAGTTTAACCCCCCAGCCCCAGCATTTT.

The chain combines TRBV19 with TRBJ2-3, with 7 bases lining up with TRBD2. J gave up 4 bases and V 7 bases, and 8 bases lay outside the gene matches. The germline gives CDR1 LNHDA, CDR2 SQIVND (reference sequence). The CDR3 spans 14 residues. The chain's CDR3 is CASTRTSRADTQYF. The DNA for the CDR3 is TGTGCCAGTACTCGGACTAGTCGGGCAGATACGCAGTATTTT.